The 8 T cell receptor beta chains given below trace back to one sample, sequenced in a study of beta chain features in type 1 diabetes. As every portion of the isolated RNA was reverse transcribed, the sequencing read expressed TCRB transcripts. The protocol was immunoSEQ multiplex PCR, while the TCRdb copy is restricted to in-frame clones and leaves out a portion. Of 900,000 or so clones listed, 15% to 20% are singletons. Sequencing used naive CD4+ T cells from blood. These receptors were obtained from a young woman in good health.

The chain carries TRBV7-3 and TRBJ2-5, with TRBD1 as a possible D gene (6 bases). The CDR3 loop spans 13 amino acids. Trimming pared 2 bases from V and 2 bases from J, leaving 6 bases between. Germline V gives CDR1 SGHTA, CDR2 FQGTGA. CDR3 sequence: CASSLGQQETQYF. The CDR3 DNA is TGTGCCAGCAGCTTAGGACAGCAAGAGACCCAGTACTTC. Full variable domain (outside the CDR3, taken from reference TRBV7-3 and TRBJ2-5): GAGVSQTPSNKVTEKGKYVELRCDPISGHTALYWYRQSLGQGPEFLIYFQGTGAADDSGLPNDRFFAVRPEGSVSTLKIQRTERGDSAVYLCASSLGQQETQYFGPGTRLLVL.

The chain carries TRBV27 and TRBJ2-7, with 16 positions matching TRBD2. Germline V gene data show CDR1 as MNHEY and CDR2 as SMNVEV (reference sequence). Unmatched junction bases numbered 10, after V lost 5 bases and J lost 0 bases. This CDR3 region has 19 residues. The CDR3 loop is CASSPGTSGRARSSYEQYF. In nucleotides, the CDR3 is TGTGCCAGCAGTCCAGGGACTAGCGGGAGGGCCCGTAGCTCCTACGAGCAGTACTTC.

This clone occurred a few times. Other DNA sequences from this sample encode an identical CDR3 as well. The rearrangement joins TRBV5-6 to TRBJ2-5, with D perhaps matching TRBD1 or TRBD2 (5 bases each). Germline V lookup: CDR1 SGHDT, CDR2 YYEEEE. The CDR3 length is 13 residues. V was cut by 0 bases and J by 2 bases, with 5 bases left in between. In DNA, the CDR3 is TGTGCCAGCAGCTTGGGGGGGCAAGAGACCCAGTACTTC. Protein product: CASSLGGQETQYF.

This clone has a handful of counts. The V call is TRBV5-1, the J call TRBJ2-7, with 10 bases aligning to TRBD1. This CDR3 has 15 residues. In germline, CDR1 is SGHRS, CDR2 YFSETQ. The V gene end was trimmed by 0 bases and the J gene end by 2 bases; junction bases not matched to a gene: 2. DNA of the CDR3: TGCGCCAGCAGCTTGGTGGGGACAGGGGCCTACGAGCAGTACTTC. It yields the protein CASSLVGTGAYEQYF.

Only a few counts were recorded for this clone. V usage is TRBV7-8 and J usage is TRBJ2-1; maybe TRBD1 (5 bases). Per the germline V gene, CDR1 is SGHVS and CDR2 is FQNEAQ. The CDR3 covers 15 residues. V was pared by 5 bases and J by 0 bases, with 11 bases between. The CDR3 DNA sequence: TGTGCCAGCAGCAAGGACACAAGCTCCTACAATGAGCAGTTCTTC. Translated: CASSKDTSSYNEQFF. Together with reference TRBV7-8 and TRBJ2-1, the CDR3 gives the full variable domain: GAGVSQSPRYKVAKRGQDVALRCDPISGHVSLFWYQQALGQGPEFLTYFQNEAQLDKSGLPSDRFFAERPEGSVSTLKIQRTQQEDSAVYLCASSKDTSSYNEQFFGPGTRLTVL.

The gene calls are TRBV7-2 and TRBJ2-5; 8 bases match TRBD1. V lost 6 bases, J lost 3 bases, and 6 bases stayed unmatched. Looked up from germline, CDR1 is SGHTA and CDR2 is FQGNSA. This CDR3 has 14 amino acids. The CDR3 DNA sequence: TGTGCCAGCAGTCCAGGGGGCTCGGAAGAGACCCAGTACTTC. It translates to CASSPGGSEETQYF.

This clone was counted once. Different DNA sequences within this sample yield the same CDR3. V is TRBV18 and J is TRBJ1-5, with D possibly TRBD1 on 5 matching bases. Germline V gene data show CDR1 as KGHSH and CDR2 as LQKENI. V was clipped by 3 bases and J by 3 bases, with 9 bases between them. The CDR3 consists of 14 residues. DNA of the CDR3: TGTGCCAGCTCACCGGGGGTACCCAATCAGCCCCAGCATTTT. It encodes CASSPGVPNQPQHF.

This clone has just a few counts. The chain carries TRBV21-1 and TRBJ2-4; the table's TRBD2 call for D was not verified on the DNA. TRBV21-1 is a known pseudogene. The CDR3 sequence is 19 residues long. As DNA, the CDR3 is TGTGCCAGCAGTAAAAACCGAGGATTCTTTTGGCAGAGCCAAAACATTCAGTACTTC. It encodes CASSKNRGFFWQSQNIQYF.